This T cell receptor (beta chain) originates from a study of T cell repertoires in cytomegalovirus infection (dated by TCRdb to the late 2010s). In the study overall: The peptide stimulations were aimed at well-studied HLA-B-restricted epitopes as well as recently identified HLA-C-restricted CMV epitopes, whose presentation resists viral immunomodulation. The HLA type of each donor mattered for the analysis, because public TCR beta signatures pointed to carriage of CMV infection along with the matching HLA type.

The germline V gene sets CDR1 to SNHLY and CDR2 to FYNNEI. Trimming leaves V shorter by 7 bases and J shorter by 0 bases, with the junction holding 4 bases beyond the gene matches. The CDR3 contains 15 residues, cysteine and phenylalanine counted. Just CDR3 DNA is preserved here, 45 bases in frame from base 1. TCRdb records Illumina HiSeq 1500 as the sequencer. The public reads were reprocessed in TCRdb via fastp at Q25 and MiXCR, keeping in-frame beta chains. Every distinct CDR3 protein forms one entry, paired with its most common genes and DNA. The sample records roughly 570,000 distinct CDR3 sequences, 40% of which are singletons. The ten largest clones capture about half of the sample. What the authors observed across the whole study: Carriers of CMV infection plus the relevant HLA type were discriminated by the cumulative frequency of public TCR beta family members in the study cohort and in an independent approximately 360-donor cohort. The ex vivo response was dominated by HLA-C-restricted CMV-specific TCR beta clonotypes, and the single most frequent clonotype in two of eight donors was supplied by these HLA-C-restricted clonotypes.

In its sample, this clonotype was seen once. The antigen it binds to is not known. No base-level quality is on record; no much larger clone is a single base apart. A lone read is weak support. What the treatment or condition label conveys for this sample: in vitro stimulation with specific CMV peptide epitopes to enrich CMV-specific T cells. This TCR was sampled from a human donor in good health (CMV status not recorded). Some clones in this sample may be carry-over from other donors' samples. The rearranged segments are TRBV2 and TRBJ2-2, with TRBD2 matching 8 junction bases. The specimen was cultured PBMCs, collected from culture after CMV antigen stimulation. The encoded CDR3 is CASIYSGANTGELFF. The DNA is as follows: TGTGCCAGCATCTATAGCGGGGCGAACACCGGGGAGCTGTTTTTT.